This TCR beta chain was documented in a study of T-cell reconstitution after alpha-beta-depleted transplantation in children. TCRbeta library preparation incorporated unique molecular identifiers. TCRdb reprocessed the PCR reads via MiXCR and lists one record per CDR3 protein. The table lists more than 400,000 distinct CDR3 sequences, over 10% of them singletons. The sample in question was PBMCs, mostly from graft donor cells, obtained 180 days after TCRalphabeta/CD19-depleted stem cell transplant. The clonotype was recovered from a female patient aged 2-9 years who had a stem cell transplant for aplastic anemia, so the T cells may come from the graft donor.

The CDR3 region is CATSKDTQYF. The CDR3 DNA is TGTGCCACCAGCAAGGATACGCAGTATTTT. This sequence joins TRBV19 and TRBJ2-3, with unresolved D. CDR1 LNHDA and CDR2 SQIVND come from the germline V gene (reference sequence). This CDR3 comprises 10 residues. V dropped 10 bases and J dropped 6 bases, with 8 bases sitting between them.